One and the same sample provided the 20 T cell receptor beta chains below, sequenced in a study of beta chain features in type 1 diabetes. Expressed TCRB transcripts were sequenced, since all the RNA that had been isolated was reverse transcribed. Generated by immunoSEQ multiplex PCR, the TCRdb table keeps only in-frame clones and is missing some. The table has some 300,000 clones, around 7.8% seen once. Sequencing was carried out using central memory CD4+ T cells from blood. The receptors come from a woman younger than 35 in good health.

This clone was counted between two and nine times. A much larger clone lies one base from this, so it may be a read error. The chain is built from TRBV28 and TRBJ1-2, with 7 bases lining up with TRBD1. The CDR3 runs 13 residues. Germline CDR1 reads MDHEN; CDR2 reads SYDVKM. J was trimmed by 2 bases and V by 6 bases; bases with no gene match: 3. CDR3 residues: CASSRGQNYGYTF. CDR3 bases: TGTGCCAGCAGCCGGGGACAGAACTATGGCTACACCTTC.

This clone was observed a few times. The gene calls are TRBV7-2 and TRBJ2-2; 7 bases fit TRBD2. There are 15 residues in the CDR3. J lost 7 bases, V lost 5 bases, and 10 bases had no gene match. Germline CDR1 and CDR2: SGHTA and FQGNSA. The CDR3 loop reads CASSPRAGRDGELFF. The CDR3 bases are TGTGCCAGCAGCCCCCGCGCAGGGAGGGACGGGGAGCTGTTTTTT. Filled out from reference TRBV7-2 and TRBJ2-2, the complete variable domain reads GAGVSQSPSNKVTEKGKDVELRCDPISGHTALYWYRQSLGQGLEFLIYFQGNSAPDKSGLPSDRFSAERTGGSVSTLTIQRTQQEDSAVYLCASSPRAGRDGELFFGEGSRLTVL.

In its sample, this clone was seen a few times. The V and J genes are TRBV30 and TRBJ2-5, with 9 bases identical to TRBD1. The end of the DNA fits TRBJ2-7 better, so the J call may be wrong. Germline V gene lookup returns CDR1 GTSNPN and CDR2 SVGIG (reference sequence). This CDR3 is 15 amino acids long. The CDR3 coding sequence is TGTGCCTGGAGTGCGGGACAGGGCGGCCTCTACGAGCAGTACTTC. It translates to CAWSAGQGGLYEQYF.

This clone showed up just a few times. The chain uses TRBV30 and TRBJ1-1; D is perhaps TRBD1 (5 bases). This CDR3 has 14 amino acids. The V gene lost 1 base and the J gene lost 1 base, with 10 bases spanning the gap. Germline CDR1 is GTSNPN and CDR2 is SVGIG (reference sequence). In nucleotides, the CDR3 is TGTGCCTGGAGTGGGGGGACGGGGAACACTGAAGCTTTCTTT. Its translation is CAWSGGTGNTEAFF.

The V call is TRBV7-3, the J call TRBJ2-6; tentatively, D is TRBD2 (6 bases). Germline CDR1 is SGHTA and CDR2 is FQGTGA. This CDR3 comprises 17 residues. With 5 bases removed from V and 0 bases from J, the gap between germline ends came to 14 bases. The CDR3 region is CASSRYGGGSGANVLTF. Here the CDR3 DNA reads TGTGCCAGCAGCCGTTACGGGGGAGGCTCTGGGGCCAACGTCCTGACTTTC.

This chain joins TRBV5-4 and TRBJ1-5; D is ambiguous. The CDR3 loop spans 13 amino acids. V shed 2 bases and J shed 5 bases, with 8 bases lying between them. Germline-derived CDR1 and CDR2 are SGHNT and YYREEE (reference sequence). The DNA of the CDR3 is TGTGCCAGCAGCTTAAATGGCGATCAGCCCCAGCATTTT. It codes for CASSLNGDQPQHF.

This clone was seen a handful of times. The chain combines TRBV6-1 with TRBJ2-4; D gene ambiguous. This CDR3 is built from 14 residues. Germline V lookup: CDR1 MNHNS, CDR2 SASEGT. V lost 4 bases and J 0 bases, leaving 7 bases between the germline ends. This chain's CDR3 is CASSAGLAKNIQYF. The DNA for the CDR3 is TGTGCCAGCAGTGCAGGCCTAGCCAAAAACATTCAGTACTTC.

This sequence joins TRBV2 and TRBJ1-2; no definite D call. Trimming left V 5 bases short and J 4 bases short, with 8 bases between. This CDR3 spans 12 amino acids. Per germline, CDR1 SNHLY and CDR2 FYNNEI. The CDR3: CASSRTAYGYTF. The CDR3 DNA reads as TGTGCCAGCAGTAGAACCGCCTATGGCTACACCTTC.

This clone was seen only a few times. The chain is built from TRBV28 and TRBJ1-3; D gene ambiguous. V was clipped by 9 bases and J by 11 bases, with 5 bases between them. CDR1 MDHEN and CDR2 SYDVKM come from the germline V gene. This CDR3 has 8 amino acids. The chain's CDR3 is CARRSIYF. CDR3 nucleotide sequence: TGTGCCAGGAGGTCCATATATTTT.

To note about this clone: The junction departs from the called germline gene at one end, perhaps through a read error. This specimen includes other DNA sequences encoding the same CDR3. J is TRBJ1-1 and V is TRBV29-1; D unresolved. The CDR3 runs 10 residues. The germline V gene has CDR1 SQVTM and CDR2 ANQGSEA. CDR3 amino acids: CSGVNTEAFF. DNA of the CDR3: TGCAGCGGCGTGAACACCGAAGCTTTCTTT.

This clone was recorded a few times. The rearrangement uses TRBV18 and TRBJ2-7, with a tentative D call TRBD2 (6 bases). Trimming took off 8 bases at V and 5 bases at J, with 22 bases between the two ends. This CDR3 region has 15 residues. The V gene's germline CDR1 is KGHSH and CDR2 LQKENI. CDR3 sequence (DNA): TGTGCCAGCGCCCCCCGAACAGGAGGGAGAGACGAGCAGTACTTC. Translation: CASAPRTGGRDEQYF.

This clone was found a few times. This chain uses TRBV10-3 with TRBJ1-2; no reliable D call. V lost 6 bases and J lost 4, with 12 bases in between. This CDR3 has 13 amino acids. CDR1 ENHRY and CDR2 SYGVKD come from the germline V gene. The CDR3 region has the DNA TGTGCCATCAGCCCGGACGGCCCCTATGGCTACACCTTC. This translates into CAISPDGPYGYTF.

The chain employs TRBV7-3 and TRBJ2-5; D remains unclear. Germline V CDR1 and CDR2: SGHTA, FQGTGA. The CDR3 has 12 amino acids. Trimming shortened V by 5 bases and J by 0 bases, and 4 bases separated the two germline ends. The CDR3 loop reads CASSPYQETQYF. As DNA, the CDR3 is TGTGCCAGCAGCCCCTACCAAGAGACCCAGTACTTC.

This chain links TRBV7-3 with TRBJ2-1, with TRBD2 identical over 8 bases. The germline CDR1 and CDR2 sequences are SGHTA and FQGTGA. V was pared by 4 bases and J by 0 bases, with 11 bases of the junction left unmatched. This CDR3 is 18 amino acids long. CDR3 amino acids: CASSSMGTSGYSYNEQFF. The DNA of the CDR3 is TGTGCCAGCAGCTCGATGGGTACTAGCGGTTACTCCTACAATGAGCAGTTCTTC.

This clone turned up a few times. Compared with germline, one end of the junction differs, possibly owing to a read error. The rearrangement uses TRBV11-1 and TRBJ1-2; D may be TRBD1 (6 bases). The CDR3 is 15 residues long. Germline V CDR1 and CDR2: SGHAT, FQDESV (reference sequence). Written as DNA, the CDR3 is TGTGCCAGCAGCCTAGCCGGGACATCCTATGGGGGCTACACCTTC. This encodes CASSLAGTSYGGYTF.

The genes are TRBV18 and TRBJ1-2, with 7 nucleotides matching TRBD1. This CDR3 is built from 16 residues. V dropped 1 base and J dropped 5; count of bases not matched to a gene: 10. The germline gives CDR1 KGHSH, CDR2 LQKENI. The DNA for the CDR3 is TGTGCCAGCTCACCACAAGTGACAGGGTATTCATATGGCTACACCTTC. Encoded protein: CASSPQVTGYSYGYTF.

This clone was observed a handful of times. This chain joins TRBV5-1 and TRBJ1-2; D unresolved. The CDR3 is 12 residues long. V was clipped by 2 bases and J by 6 bases, with 8 bases between them. Germline assignment: CDR1 SGHRS and CDR2 YFSETQ. The CDR3 DNA follows: TGCGCCAGCAGCTTCGGGAGAGATGGCTACACCTTC. Translating it yields CASSFGRDGYTF.

This clone was seen ten or more times. The chain uses TRBV14 and TRBJ2-1, with a tentative D call TRBD2 (6 bases). CDR3 length equals 12 residues. Between the trimmed V and J ends, which lost 10 bases and 5 bases, there was a span of 12 bases. Looked up from germline, CDR1 is SGHDN and CDR2 is FVKESK. The CDR3 DNA is TGTGCCACCTCGGAGGGTCACAATGAGCAGTTCTTC. It codes for CATSEGHNEQFF.

This sequence joins TRBV7-2 and TRBJ2-2, with D possibly matching TRBD2 (5 bases). Trimming took 6 bases from V and 8 from J, leaving 10 bases between them. Germline V gene data show CDR1 as SGHTA and CDR2 as FQGNSA. The CDR3 is 12 residues long. CDR3 nucleotides: TGTGCCAGCAGACTCCTAGCTGGGGAGCTGTTTTTT. This encodes CASRLLAGELFF.

The chain links TRBV6-1 to TRBJ1-2; maybe TRBD1 (6 bases). The V end was cut by 8 bases, the J end by 2 bases, with 15 bases between. The CDR3 length is 14 residues. Germline V gene sequence: CDR1 MNHNS, CDR2 SASEGT. The CDR3 reads CASVLLTGNYGYTF. CDR3 DNA sequence: TGTGCCAGCGTTCTTCTTACAGGGAACTATGGCTACACCTTC.